A single sample gave rise to the 7 T cell receptor beta chains below, sequenced in a study of OX40 agonist ivuxolimab in advanced cancers. Data came from immunoSEQ multiplex PCR; TCRdb stores just in-frame clones and leaves some out. The sample carries roughly 93,000 clones, less than 95% recorded once. Sequenced here: CD4+ or CD8+ T cells sorted from blood, sampled in a trial of the OX40 agonist ivuxolimab. The receptors originated from an adult with an advanced solid tumor such as melanoma, head and neck, liver or kidney cancer.

In DNA, the CDR3 is TGCGCCAGCAGCGAGGAACAGAGCTATGGCTACACCTTC. Protein: CASSEEQSYGYTF. The V and J genes are TRBV5-1 and TRBJ1-2; D unclear. V gave up 4 bases and J gave up 4 bases, with 11 bases separating them. Germline loops: CDR1 SGHRS, CDR2 YFSETQ. The CDR3 spans 13 residues.

This chain links TRBV2 with TRBJ2-1; TRBD2 is a possible D gene (5 bases). Per germline, CDR1 SNHLY and CDR2 FYNNEI. Trimming took 6 bases from V and 9 from J, leaving 15 bases between them. The length of the CDR3 is 13 residues. CDR3 region: CASSYLARGEQFF. CDR3 DNA sequence: TGTGCCAGCAGCTATTTAGCACGGGGTGAGCAGTTCTTC.

This clone was seen a single time. This rearrangement joins TRBV6-6 to TRBJ1-2; D perhaps matches TRBD1 (5 bases). Trimming took 6 bases from V and 4 from J, leaving 12 bases between them. The CDR3 length is 13 residues. The germline gives CDR1 MNHNY, CDR2 SVGAGI (reference sequence). The CDR3 protein is CASSTTALYGYTF. The CDR3 DNA sequence: TGTGCCAGCAGCACGACAGCGCTCTATGGCTACACCTTC.

The chain is built from TRBV25-1 and TRBJ2-4; D perhaps matches TRBD1 (7 bases). V was trimmed by 4 bases and J by 2 bases, leaving 21 bases between them. The CDR3 sequence is 18 residues long. Germline CDR1 and CDR2: MGHDK and SYGVNS. CDR3 amino acids: CASSARGAGLGTKNIQYF. CDR3 DNA sequence: TGTGCCAGCAGTGCCAGGGGGGCTGGGCTGGGAACCAAAAACATTCAGTACTTC.

This clone was detected once. This chain joins TRBV18 and TRBJ2-5, with D perhaps being TRBD1 or TRBD2 (6 bases each). The CDR3 is made up of 13 amino acids. Germline CDR1 and CDR2: KGHSH and LQKENI. Trimming removed 6 bases from V and 4 bases from J, with 12 bases in between. The CDR3 region is CASSTGAIETQYF. CDR3 in DNA: TGTGCCAGCTCTACGGGGGCCATAGAGACCCAGTACTTC.

The J gene is TRBJ2-7, the V gene TRBV7-2; TRBD1 matches 7 bases. Germline V gives CDR1 SGHTA, CDR2 FQGNSA. Trimming cost V 5 bases and J 2 bases; bases outside gene matches: 12. CDR3 length: 16 residues. The CDR3 nucleotides read TGTGCCAGCAGCACCCTTGGTGTGACAGGGACCTACGAGCAGTACTTC. Its protein is CASSTLGVTGTYEQYF.

CDR3 loop: CASRGQGMSYEQYF. CDR3 nucleotide sequence: TGTGCCAGCCGGGGACAGGGGATGAGCTACGAGCAGTACTTC. The chain combines TRBV6-5 with TRBJ2-7; 10 bases align to TRBD1. Germline V gives CDR1 MNHEY, CDR2 SVGAGI. The CDR3 length is 14 residues. The junction had 7 bases not matched to a gene; V was cut back by 8 bases and J by 3 bases.